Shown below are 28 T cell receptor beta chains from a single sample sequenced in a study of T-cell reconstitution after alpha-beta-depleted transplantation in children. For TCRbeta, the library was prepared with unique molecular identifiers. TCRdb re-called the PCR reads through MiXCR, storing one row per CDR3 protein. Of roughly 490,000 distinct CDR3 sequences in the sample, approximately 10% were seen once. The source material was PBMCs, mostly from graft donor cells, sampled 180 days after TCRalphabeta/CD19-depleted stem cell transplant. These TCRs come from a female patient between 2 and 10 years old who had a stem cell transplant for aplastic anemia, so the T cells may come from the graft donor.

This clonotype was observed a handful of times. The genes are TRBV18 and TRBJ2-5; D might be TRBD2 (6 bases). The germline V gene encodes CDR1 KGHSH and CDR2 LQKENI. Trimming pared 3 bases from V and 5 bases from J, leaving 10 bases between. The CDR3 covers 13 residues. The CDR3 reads CASSPEGRETQYF. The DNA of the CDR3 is TGTGCCAGCTCACCGGAGGGGCGGGAGACCCAGTACTTC.

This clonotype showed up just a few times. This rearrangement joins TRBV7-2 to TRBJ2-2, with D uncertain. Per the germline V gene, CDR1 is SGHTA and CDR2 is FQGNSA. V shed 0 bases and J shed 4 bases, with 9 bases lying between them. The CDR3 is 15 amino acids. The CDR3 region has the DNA TGTGCCAGCAGCTTAGCGACGAGGTCCACCGGGGAGCTGTTTTTT. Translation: CASSLATRSTGELFF.

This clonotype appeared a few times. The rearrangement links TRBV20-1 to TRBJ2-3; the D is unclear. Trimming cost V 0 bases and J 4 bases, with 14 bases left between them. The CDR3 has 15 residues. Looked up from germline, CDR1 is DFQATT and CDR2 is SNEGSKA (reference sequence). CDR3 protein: CSARDPQKPADTQYF. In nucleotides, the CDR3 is TGCAGTGCTAGAGATCCACAGAAGCCCGCAGATACGCAGTATTTT.

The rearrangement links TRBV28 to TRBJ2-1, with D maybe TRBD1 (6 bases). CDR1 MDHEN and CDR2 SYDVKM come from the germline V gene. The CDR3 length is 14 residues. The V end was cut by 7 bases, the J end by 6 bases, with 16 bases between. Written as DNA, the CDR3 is TGTGCCAGCATCTCAGGGGCAGCCCTCAATGAGCAGTTCTTC. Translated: CASISGAALNEQFF.

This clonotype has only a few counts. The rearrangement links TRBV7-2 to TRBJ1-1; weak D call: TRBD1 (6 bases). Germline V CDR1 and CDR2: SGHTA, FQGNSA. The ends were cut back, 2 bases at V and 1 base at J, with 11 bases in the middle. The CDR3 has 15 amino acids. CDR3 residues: CASSLYGGANTEAFF. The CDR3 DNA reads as TGTGCCAGCAGCTTATACGGGGGGGCGAACACTGAAGCTTTCTTT.

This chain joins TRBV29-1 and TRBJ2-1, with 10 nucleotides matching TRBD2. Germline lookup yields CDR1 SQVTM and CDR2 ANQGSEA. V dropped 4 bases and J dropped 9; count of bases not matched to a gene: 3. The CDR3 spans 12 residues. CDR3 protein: CSVGLAGAEQFF. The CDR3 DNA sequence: TGCAGCGTTGGTCTAGCGGGAGCTGAGCAGTTCTTC.

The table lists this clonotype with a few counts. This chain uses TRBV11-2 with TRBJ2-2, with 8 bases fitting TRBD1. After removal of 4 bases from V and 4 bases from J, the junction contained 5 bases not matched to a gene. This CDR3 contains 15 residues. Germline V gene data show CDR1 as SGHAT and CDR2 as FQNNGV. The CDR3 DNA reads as TGTGCCAGCAGCTCCCGACAGGGGCCCACCGGGGAGCTGTTTTTT. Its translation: CASSSRQGPTGELFF.

The CDR3 bases are TGTGCCAGCAGACGGGCCCCTGCAACTAATGAAAAACTGTTTTTT. Encoded protein: CASRRAPATNEKLFF. This chain connects TRBV6-1 to TRBJ1-4; D is unresolved. Germline CDR1 reads MNHNS; CDR2 reads SASEGT. Trimming removed 6 bases at V and 0 bases at J, with 11 bases between. CDR3 length: 15 residues.

CDR3: CASSLDPGQGQETQYF. The CDR3 nucleotides read TGTGCCAGCAGCTTAGACCCCGGACAGGGACAAGAGACCCAGTACTTC. The chain has TRBV11-2 and TRBJ2-5, with 8 nucleotides matching TRBD1. Unmatched junction bases numbered 5, after V lost 0 bases and J lost 2 bases. The germline V gene encodes CDR1 SGHAT and CDR2 FQNNGV. The CDR3 contains 16 residues.

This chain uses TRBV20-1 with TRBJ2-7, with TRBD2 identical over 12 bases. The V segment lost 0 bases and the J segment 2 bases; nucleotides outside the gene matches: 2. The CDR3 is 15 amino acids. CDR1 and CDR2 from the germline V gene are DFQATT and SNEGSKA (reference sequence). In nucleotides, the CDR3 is TGCAGTGCTAGAGACCCTAGCGGGAGGGCCTACGAGCAGTACTTC. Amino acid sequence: CSARDPSGRAYEQYF.

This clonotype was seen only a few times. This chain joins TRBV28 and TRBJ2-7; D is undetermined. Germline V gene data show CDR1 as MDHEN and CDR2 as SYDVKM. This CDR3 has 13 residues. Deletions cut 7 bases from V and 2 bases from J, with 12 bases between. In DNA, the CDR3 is TGTGCCAGCACTATGTCTCCGGCCTACGAGCAGTACTTC. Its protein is CASTMSPAYEQYF.

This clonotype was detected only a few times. Written as DNA, the CDR3 is TGTGCCAGCAGTGAAGTTGGGAAGGGGAACACTGAAGCTTTCTTT. Translating it yields CASSEVGKGNTEAFF. The V gene is TRBV6-1, the J gene TRBJ1-1, with D uncertain. With 1 base removed from V and 1 base from J, the gap between germline ends came to 10 bases. Per the germline V gene, CDR1 is MNHNS and CDR2 is SASEGT. The CDR3 covers 15 residues.

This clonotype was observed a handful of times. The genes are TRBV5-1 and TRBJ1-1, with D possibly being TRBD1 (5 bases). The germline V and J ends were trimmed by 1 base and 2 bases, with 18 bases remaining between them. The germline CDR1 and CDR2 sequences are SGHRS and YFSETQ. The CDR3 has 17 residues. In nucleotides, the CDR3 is TGCGCCAGCAGCTTGCGACGGTATTGGGGCCATAACACTGAAGCTTTCTTT. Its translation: CASSLRRYWGHNTEAFF. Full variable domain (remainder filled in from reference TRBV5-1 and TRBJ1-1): KAGVTQTPRYLIKTRGQQVTLSCSPISGHRSVSWYQQTPGQGLQFLFEYFSETQRNKGNFPGRFSGRQFSNSRSEMNVSTLELGDSALYLCASSLRRYWGHNTEAFFGQGTRLTVV.

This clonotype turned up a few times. The CDR3 DNA reads as TGTGCCAGCCAGGCCCCCGGGGGGAATGAAGCTTTCTTT. This encodes CASQAPGGNEAFF. The chain is built from TRBV18 and TRBJ1-1, with D possibly TRBD1 on 5 matching bases. Germline V gene lookup returns CDR1 KGHSH and CDR2 LQKENI. The CDR3 length is 13 residues. Trimming shortened V by 8 bases and J by 7 bases, and 17 bases separated the two germline ends.

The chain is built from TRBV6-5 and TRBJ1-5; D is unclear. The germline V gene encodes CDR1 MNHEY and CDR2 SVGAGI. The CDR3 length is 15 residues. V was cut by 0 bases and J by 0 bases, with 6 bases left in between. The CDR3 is CASSYSAPSNQPQHF. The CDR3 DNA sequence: TGTGCCAGCAGTTACTCTGCCCCTAGCAATCAGCCCCAGCATTTT.

Written as DNA, the CDR3 is TGCGCCAGCAGTCGAGACCCTAGCGGGGAAAATGTAGATACGCAGTATTTT. This sequence encodes CASSRDPSGENVDTQYF. The chain employs TRBV5-1 and TRBJ2-3; 9 bases are a match to TRBD2. The CDR3 consists of 17 residues. Germline trimming cut 5 bases from V and 5 bases from J; bases unmatched to any gene: 15. CDR1 and CDR2 (germline): SGHRS, YFSETQ.

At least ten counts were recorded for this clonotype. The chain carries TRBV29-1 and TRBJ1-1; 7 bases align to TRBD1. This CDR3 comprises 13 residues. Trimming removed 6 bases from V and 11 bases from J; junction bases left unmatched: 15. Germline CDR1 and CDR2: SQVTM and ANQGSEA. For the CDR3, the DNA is TGCAGCGTCGTATACGACAGGGTCGTAGAGGCTTTCTTT. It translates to CSVVYDRVVEAFF. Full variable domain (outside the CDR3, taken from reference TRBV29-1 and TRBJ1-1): SAVISQKPSRDICQRGTSLTIQCQVDSQVTMMFWYRQQPGQSLTLIATANQGSEATYESGFVIDKFPISRPNLTFSTLTVSNMSPEDSSIYLCSVVYDRVVEAFFGQGTRLTVV.

The CDR3 is CASSLSGSGYTF. DNA for the CDR3: TGTGCCAGCAGTTTATCAGGCAGTGGCTACACCTTC. The rearrangement uses TRBV27 and TRBJ1-2; D remains ambiguous. Germline loops: CDR1 MNHEY, CDR2 SMNVEV (reference sequence). CDR3 length: 12 residues. V lost 0 bases and J 7 bases, leaving 6 bases between the germline ends.

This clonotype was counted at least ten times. CDR3 region: CASSHEPQGIGTNEKLFF. As DNA, the CDR3 is TGCGCCAGCAGCCACGAACCCCAGGGTATCGGGACTAATGAAAAACTGTTTTTT. This chain uses TRBV5-1 with TRBJ1-4; TRBD1 might be the D (5 bases). Germline V lookup: CDR1 SGHRS, CDR2 YFSETQ. CDR3 size: 18 residues. V lost 4 bases, J lost 2 bases, and 21 bases lay in between.

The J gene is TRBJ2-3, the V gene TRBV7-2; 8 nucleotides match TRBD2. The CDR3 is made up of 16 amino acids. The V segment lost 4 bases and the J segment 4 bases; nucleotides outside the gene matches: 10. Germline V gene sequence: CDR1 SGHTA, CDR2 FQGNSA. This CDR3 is CASSSRRRLASDTQYF. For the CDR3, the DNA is TGTGCCAGCAGCTCACGTCGACGACTAGCGTCAGATACGCAGTATTTT.

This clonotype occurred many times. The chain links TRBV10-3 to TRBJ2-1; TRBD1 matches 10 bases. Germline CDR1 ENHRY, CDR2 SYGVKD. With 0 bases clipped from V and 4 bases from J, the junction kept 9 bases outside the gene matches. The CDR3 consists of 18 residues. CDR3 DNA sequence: TGTGCCATCAGTGAGTCGAGTCGGAGACAGGGGGCTTACAATGAGCAGTTCTTC. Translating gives CAISESSRRQGAYNEQFF.

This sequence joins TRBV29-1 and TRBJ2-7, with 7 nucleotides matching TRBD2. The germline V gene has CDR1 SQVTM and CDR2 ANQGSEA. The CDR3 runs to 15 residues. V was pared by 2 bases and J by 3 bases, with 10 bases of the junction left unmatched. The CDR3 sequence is CSVEIAQRGNYEQYF. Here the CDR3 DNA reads TGCAGCGTTGAAATTGCGCAGCGGGGCAACTACGAGCAGTACTTC.

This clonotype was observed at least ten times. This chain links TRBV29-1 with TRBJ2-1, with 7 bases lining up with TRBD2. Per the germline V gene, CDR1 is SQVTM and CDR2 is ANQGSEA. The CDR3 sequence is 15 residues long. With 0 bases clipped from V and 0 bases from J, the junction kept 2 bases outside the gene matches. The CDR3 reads CSVEEGGSSYNEQFF. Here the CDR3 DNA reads TGCAGCGTTGAAGAGGGCGGGAGCTCCTACAATGAGCAGTTCTTC.

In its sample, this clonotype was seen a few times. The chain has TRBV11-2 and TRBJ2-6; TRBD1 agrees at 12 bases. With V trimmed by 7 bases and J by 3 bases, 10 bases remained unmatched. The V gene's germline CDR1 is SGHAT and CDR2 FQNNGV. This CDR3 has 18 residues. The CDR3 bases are TGTGCCAGCAACGAGAGGGGACAGGGGGCTGATGGGGCCAACGTCCTGACTTTC. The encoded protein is CASNERGQGADGANVLTF.

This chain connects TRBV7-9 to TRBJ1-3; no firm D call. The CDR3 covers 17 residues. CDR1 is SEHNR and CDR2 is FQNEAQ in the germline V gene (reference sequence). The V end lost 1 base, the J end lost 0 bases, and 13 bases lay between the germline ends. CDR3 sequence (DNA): TGTGCCAGCAGCTTAGAGATGGGCCGGAGCTCTGGAAACACCATATATTTT. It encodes CASSLEMGRSSGNTIYF.

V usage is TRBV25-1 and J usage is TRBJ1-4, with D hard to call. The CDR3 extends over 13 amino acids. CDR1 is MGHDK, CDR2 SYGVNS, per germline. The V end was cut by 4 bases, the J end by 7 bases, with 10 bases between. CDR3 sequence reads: CASSAGRFEKLFF. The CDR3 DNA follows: TGTGCCAGCAGTGCCGGACGCTTTGAAAAACTGTTTTTT.

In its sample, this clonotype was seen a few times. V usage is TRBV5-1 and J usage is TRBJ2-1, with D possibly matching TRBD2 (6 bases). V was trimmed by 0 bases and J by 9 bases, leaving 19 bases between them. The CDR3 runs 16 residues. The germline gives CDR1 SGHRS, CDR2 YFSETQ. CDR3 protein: CASSLVGPELGGEQFF. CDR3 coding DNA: TGCGCCAGCAGCTTGGTAGGACCAGAGCTCGGGGGTGAGCAGTTCTTC.

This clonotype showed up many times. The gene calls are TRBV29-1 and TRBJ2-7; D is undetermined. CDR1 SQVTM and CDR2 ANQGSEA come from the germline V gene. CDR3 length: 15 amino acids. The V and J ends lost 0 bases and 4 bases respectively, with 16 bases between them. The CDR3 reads CSVEDPDAGGYEQYF. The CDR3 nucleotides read TGCAGCGTTGAAGACCCGGACGCTGGTGGGTACGAGCAGTACTTC.